The TCR beta chain under discussion was sequenced for a study of regulatory T cells in long-lasting Graves disease. Turning to the study itself: Newly diagnosed Graves' patients had taken antithyroid drugs under 3 months. Findings and limits, study-wide: Clonotypes that were public and shared totalled a few thousand in persistent patients versus 900 to 1,000 in new patients.

Sample time point: newly diagnosed GD, antithyroid drugs for less than 3 months. The TCR library was made from RNA extracted from PBMCs. To make TCR beta libraries, researchers used iRepertoire HTBI primers and Arm-PCR of CDR3 regions. TCRdb analysed the multiplex PCR reads with MiXCR anew, one entry per CDR3 protein. Counted here are about 330,000 distinct CDR3 sequences, roughly 17% occurring once; the ten biggest clones make up 20% to 25%. Worth noting for this clonotype: The antigen is unknown.

The junction had 14 bases not matched to a gene; V was cut back by 6 bases and J by 6 bases. Germline CDR1 and CDR2: MRHNA and SNTAGT. The CDR3 spans 16 residues. The same specimen was also included in a second study, on T cells in Graves' hyperthyroidism and ophthalmopathy. As reported in that work: Blood held most thyroid clonotypes expanded above 0.001 frequency.

The sequencing used peripheral blood mononuclear cells (PBMCs), collected at new diagnosis, from a patient treated with antithyroid drugs. This receptor was taken from a woman under 30 with Graves disease. This chain uses TRBV6-4 with TRBJ2-3; 8 bases map to TRBD2. This chain's CDR3 is CASSEGQSGSVDTQYF. The CDR3 DNA sequence: TGTGCCAGCAGCGAGGGCCAGAGCGGGAGCGTGGATACGCAGTATTTT.